Presented here are 20 T cell receptor beta chains from one specimen sequenced in a study of T cells in Graves' hyperthyroidism and ophthalmopathy. TCR beta CDR3 sequences were amplified from RNA transcripts. RT-PCR in the first round (using the HTBI primer set) targeted the TCR CDR3. TCRdb re-derived calls from the multiplex PCR reads in MiXCR, one entry per CDR3 protein. This sample has about 290,000 distinct CDR3 sequences, with approximately 18% found just once. Sequencing was carried out using blood. These receptors originate from a man between 50 and 59 years old with Graves' ophthalmopathy.

This clonotype was seen a handful of times. V and J are TRBV20-1 and TRBJ2-1; D not resolved. The V end was cut by 0 bases, the J end by 12 bases, with 15 bases between. This CDR3 has 13 amino acids. Germline lookup yields CDR1 DFQATT and CDR2 SNEGSKA (reference sequence). The CDR3 reads CSARDPRKMGQFF. The DNA for the CDR3 is TGCAGTGCTAGAGATCCGAGGAAGATGGGGCAGTTCTTC.

The V call is TRBV6-2 or TRBV6-3, the J call TRBJ1-1; 8 positions match TRBD1. V shed 11 bases and J 5 bases; nucleotides not matched to a gene: 16. This CDR3 comprises 15 residues. CDR1 and CDR2 (germline): MNHEY, SVGEGT. CDR3 protein: CAGSSPTQGGTEAFF. As DNA, the CDR3 is TGTGCCGGGTCGAGTCCTACACAGGGGGGAACTGAAGCTTTCTTT.

This clonotype was detected a few times. The chain combines TRBV6-1 with TRBJ2-7, with 7 bases lining up with TRBD2. The CDR3 is 13 residues long. V dropped 6 bases and J dropped 6; count of bases not matched to a gene: 8. Germline V lookup: CDR1 MNHNS, CDR2 SASEGT. CDR3 DNA sequence: TGTGCCAGCAGGGTGGCTACGGGGGGCGAGCAGTACTTC. Its translation is CASRVATGGEQYF.

This clonotype was picked up a small number of times. V usage is TRBV5-4 and J usage is TRBJ2-3, with unresolved D. CDR3 length: 13 amino acids. V dropped 1 base and J dropped 6 bases, with 9 bases sitting between them. Germline V CDR1 and CDR2: SGHNT, YYREEE (reference sequence). CDR3 protein: CASSLLGEDTQYF. In DNA form, the CDR3 reads TGTGCCAGCAGCTTGTTAGGCGAGGATACGCAGTATTTT.

This clonotype was picked up many times. This chain joins TRBV28 and TRBJ1-5; unclear D gene. Deletions cut 5 bases from V and 6 bases from J, with 14 bases between. Germline CDR1 and CDR2: MDHEN and SYDVKM. There are 14 residues in the CDR3. CDR3 amino acids: CASSTPANSQPQHF. The CDR3 nucleotides are TGTGCCAGCAGTACCCCCGCCAACAGTCAGCCCCAGCATTTT.

This clonotype occurred many times. Here the CDR3 reads CASSLRPQPGTDTQYF. The DNA of the CDR3 is TGCGCCAGCAGCTTGCGTCCCCAGCCCGGCACAGATACGCAGTATTTT. This sequence joins TRBV5-1 and TRBJ2-3; D remains unclear. This CDR3 contains 16 residues. V was trimmed by 1 base and J by 1 base, leaving 13 bases between them. Looked up from germline, CDR1 is SGHRS and CDR2 is YFSETQ.

This clonotype was seen repeatedly, ten times or more. The chain carries TRBV20-1 and TRBJ2-1, with 9 bases aligning to TRBD2. This CDR3 is 14 amino acids long. The trim removed 2 bases at V and 6 bases at J, leaving 5 bases unmatched. Germline-derived CDR1 and CDR2 are DFQATT and SNEGSKA (reference sequence). CDR3 sequence reads: CSARPGLAGNEQFF. The DNA for the CDR3 is TGCAGTGCTAGACCGGGACTAGCTGGCAATGAGCAGTTCTTC.

The table lists this clonotype with many counts. The J gene is TRBJ1-1, the V gene TRBV3-1, with no clear D. The V end lost 3 bases, the J end lost 1 base, and 9 bases lay between the germline ends. The germline gives CDR1 LGHDT, CDR2 YNNKEL (reference sequence). CDR3 size: 14 residues. Here the CDR3 DNA reads TGTGCCAGCAGCCAGGGTACGACGAACACTGAAGCTTTCTTT. Translating it yields CASSQGTTNTEAFF.

This clonotype was counted many times. This rearrangement joins TRBV2 to TRBJ2-2; D unclear. Looked up from germline, CDR1 is SNHLY and CDR2 is FYNNEI. CDR3 length equals 13 residues. V was trimmed by 6 bases and J by 6 bases, leaving 11 bases between them. This CDR3 is CASRPRTAGELFF. CDR3 nucleotides: TGTGCCAGCAGGCCCAGGACGGCCGGGGAGCTGTTTTTT.

The chain has TRBV14 and TRBJ2-3; no clear D. With 0 bases removed from V and 2 bases from J, the gap between germline ends came to 9 bases. Germline V lookup: CDR1 SGHDN, CDR2 FVKESK. This CDR3 region has 15 residues. CDR3 nucleotide sequence: TGTGCCAGCAGCCAAGAAGGACGGACCACAGATACGCAGTATTTT. This gives the protein CASSQEGRTTDTQYF.

This clonotype was picked up many times. The rearrangement links TRBV5-1 to TRBJ1-1; TRBD1 is a possible D gene (6 bases). V was cut by 2 bases and J by 0 bases, with 14 bases left in between. The CDR3 length is 16 residues. The germline gives CDR1 SGHRS, CDR2 YFSETQ. CDR3 nucleotide sequence: TGCGCCAGCAGCTTACAGGGCGAATTAATGAACACTGAAGCTTTCTTT. The encoded protein is CASSLQGELMNTEAFF.

This clonotype was counted many times. The chain joins TRBV2 to TRBJ2-1; TRBD2 might be the D (6 bases). This CDR3 is built from 14 residues. Germline-derived CDR1 and CDR2 are SNHLY and FYNNEI. V lost 7 bases and J lost 8, with 18 bases in between. The CDR3 nucleotides read TGTGCCAGCAAGCAGGCGGGACGGTGGGATGAGCAGTTCTTC. Its protein is CASKQAGRWDEQFF.

This clonotype was observed at least ten times. The genes are TRBV20-1 and TRBJ2-1; a possible D gene is TRBD2 (5 bases). The germline CDR1 and CDR2 sequences are DFQATT and SNEGSKA (reference sequence). The CDR3 contains 14 residues. The V and J ends lost 6 bases and 0 bases respectively, with 12 bases between them. The CDR3 reads CSAAPGFSYNEQFF. CDR3 in DNA: TGCAGTGCGGCTCCGGGGTTCTCCTACAATGAGCAGTTCTTC.

This clonotype showed up many times. This chain connects TRBV7-2 to TRBJ2-3; D gene unclear. CDR3 length: 14 residues. The germline CDR1 and CDR2 sequences are SGHTA and FQGNSA. Trimming pared 2 bases from V and 2 bases from J, leaving 8 bases between. The DNA for the CDR3 is TGTGCCAGCAGCTTATTTCGGACCACAGATACGCAGTATTTT. Encoded protein: CASSLFRTTDTQYF.

This clonotype appeared many times. This chain connects TRBV5-1 to TRBJ2-3; 9 nucleotides match TRBD1. V shed 0 bases, J shed 5 bases, and the junction held 4 bases outside the gene matches. Germline CDR1 and CDR2: SGHRS and YFSETQ. The CDR3 sequence is 15 residues long. This CDR3 reads CASSLVGQGRDTQYF. The CDR3 bases are TGCGCCAGCAGCTTGGTCGGACAGGGGAGAGATACGCAGTATTTT.

This clonotype has a handful of counts. This rearrangement joins TRBV5-1 to TRBJ2-7; 8 nucleotides match TRBD1. Per germline, CDR1 SGHRS and CDR2 YFSETQ. With 1 base clipped from V and 2 bases from J, the junction kept 8 bases outside the gene matches. The CDR3 runs 16 residues. CDR3 coding DNA: TGCGCCAGCAGCTTGTCCCCGGGACAGGAAACCTACGAGCAGTACTTC. As protein: CASSLSPGQETYEQYF.

At least ten counts were recorded for this clonotype. CDR3 in DNA: TGCAGCGTTGAAAGCGGTCGGGCAGGGGGTGAAAAACTGTTTTTT. Translating it yields CSVESGRAGGEKLFF. The rearrangement links TRBV29-1 to TRBJ1-4; TRBD1 matches at 7 bases. V gave up 2 bases and J gave up 7 bases; unmatched junction bases: 10. This CDR3 has 15 amino acids. Germline CDR1 is SQVTM and CDR2 is ANQGSEA.

This clonotype was counted a few times. The rearrangement uses TRBV12-3 or TRBV12-4 and TRBJ1-1; D ambiguous. Trimming pared 3 bases from V and 7 bases from J, leaving 6 bases between. This CDR3 is 11 amino acids long. CDR3 loop: CASSLGVEAFF. CDR3 sequence (DNA): TGTGCCAGCAGTTTGGGAGTTGAAGCTTTCTTT.

This clonotype was counted only a few times. The CDR3 nucleotides read TGCGCCAGCAGCCAGGCAATCACAGATACGCAGTATTTT. Residues: CASSQAITDTQYF. The V and J genes are TRBV4-1 and TRBJ2-3; no firm D call. V lost 3 bases, J lost 2 bases, and 6 bases lay in between. Germline CDR1 reads MGHRA; CDR2 reads YSYEKL. The CDR3 runs to 13 residues.

Worth noting for this clonotype: A much larger clone differs by one base, so this may be a read error. The CDR3 DNA reads as TGTGCCAGCGGAGAAGACAGGGTCTACGAGCAGTACTTC. Translated: CASGEDRVYEQYF. The chain couples TRBV2 to TRBJ2-7; 7 bases map to TRBD1. Germline CDR1 and CDR2: SNHLY and FYNNEI. This CDR3 is built from 13 residues. V was clipped by 8 bases and J by 3 bases; unmatched bases: 7.